Listed below are T cell receptor beta chains from one sample, sequenced in a study of T cells expressing NK-cell markers. No DNA is given; TCRdb re-called the 5' RACE reads and lists each CDR3 protein once. Its table lists 550,000 to 600,000 distinct CDR3 sequences. Sequenced sample: blood T cells: a sorted CD56 or NKG2C T cell subset, CD4+ or CD8+ T cells, or bulk PBMC T cells (not recorded which). The receptor source for this set is a man between 18 and 29 years old in good health. CDR3s include the opening cysteine and the closing phenylalanine or tryptophan.

J	V	CDR3
TRBJ2-1	TRBV4-2	CASSQAGPLYNEQFF
TRBJ2-2	TRBV28	CASSLSGRLGELFF
TRBJ2-7	TRBV7-2	CASTETSGPSYEQYF
TRBJ2-3	TRBV2	CASSEGGGDTQYF
TRBJ2-5	TRBV10-2	CASRPQKTSTKETQYF
TRBJ2-2	TRBV29-1	CSVEDRQGAAGELFF
TRBJ1-6	TRBV20-1	CSAILAGENSPLHF
TRBJ2-1	TRBV25-1	CASRGTSGHANEQFF
TRBJ2-4	TRBV20-1	CSAIRDELVYF
TRBJ2-1	TRBV5-5	CASSEYLAGLGDEQFF
TRBJ2-3	TRBV6-4	CASRRIAGAGTDTQYF
TRBJ1-1	TRBV12-3/TRBV12-4	CASTGNTGNTEAFF
TRBJ2-1	TRBV29-1	CSLEGGRADEQFF
TRBJ2-6	TRBV28	CASSRRGNVILGGVGANVLTF
TRBJ1-4	TRBV20-1	CSARVPLTVQGWEKLFF
TRBJ2-1	TRBV7-2	CASSLGWAVSGSFYNEQFF
TRBJ2-3	TRBV14	CATNRGGTDTQYF
TRBJ2-3	TRBV20-1	CSAPDRAGADTQYF
TRBJ1-1	TRBV30	CAWKTYPMNTEAFF
TRBJ1-2	TRBV29-1	CSVLQGPNYGYTF
TRBJ1-4	TRBV7-9	CASSLGQGYDEKLFF
TRBJ2-7	TRBV12-3/TRBV12-4	CASSRDRGRGYF
TRBJ2-1	TRBV5-1	CASSLTAGGSGEQFF
TRBJ2-1	TRBV29-1	CSVEDYQGAPYNEQFF
TRBJ2-7	TRBV20-1	CSARGTSGRAIEQYF